The rows below give T cell receptor beta chains drawn from one sample of a study of T cells after posttransplantation cyclophosphamide. Here immunoSEQ multiplex PCR was the method, and the copy in TCRdb shows in-frame clones only, minus some. The sample was found to contain about 24,000 clones, and every one recurs. The sequenced sample consisted of PBMCs. The source of these receptors is a woman aged 55 to 70 in good health, CMV-negative, and a related stem cell transplant donor. Both conserved end residues are part of each CDR3. D genes are given only for firm matches. Expanded clones get a size class; other rows say once, few or many, or leave the size out.

j_gene	d_gene	v_gene	abundance	CDR3aa	CDR3nt
TRBJ2-7	NA	TRBV5-8	many	CASRRYGIYEQYF	TGTGCCAGCAGGAGGTATGGTATCTACGAGCAGTACTTC
TRBJ2-1	NA	TRBV6-5	many	CASSYYPRGSYNEQFF	TGTGCCAGCAGTTACTATCCTAGGGGCTCCTACAATGAGCAGTTCTTC
TRBJ2-3	TRBD1	TRBV5-1	many	CASSTRTGGIDTQYF	TGCGCCAGCAGCACCCGGACAGGGGGCATTGATACGCAGTATTTT
TRBJ2-2	TRBD1	TRBV7-7	many	CASSPRQGMGELFF	TGTGCTAGCAGCCCTCGACAGGGAATGGGGGAGCTGTTTTTT
TRBJ2-7	TRBD2	TRBV6-1	many	CASSEGLAGTYEQYF	TGTGCCAGCAGTGAAGGACTAGCGGGGACCTACGAGCAGTACTTC
TRBJ2-1	TRBD1	TRBV5-1	NA	CASSLEGQVYNEQFF	TGCGCCAGCAGCTTGGAGGGACAGGTCTACAATGAGCAGTTCTTC
TRBJ2-7	NA	TRBV6-6	many	CASSVGQGGSYEQYF	TGTGCCAGCAGTGTGGGGCAGGGCGGCTCCTACGAGCAGTACTTC
TRBJ2-1	NA	TRBV19	many	CASSILGESRDEQFF	TGTGCCAGTAGTATCCTCGGGGAGTCAAGGGATGAGCAGTTCTTC
TRBJ1-2	NA	TRBV6-5	many	CASRRGTGSYGYTF	TGTGCCAGCAGGCGGGGGACGGGGTCTTATGGCTACACCTTC
TRBJ2-7	TRBD1	TRBV11-2	many	CASCRQGLYEQYF	TGTGCCAGCTGCAGACAGGGGCTTTACGAGCAGTACTTC
TRBJ2-3	NA	TRBV30	few	CAWSRSSGTDTQYF	TGTGCCTGGAGTAGGTCTAGCGGCACAGATACGCAGTATTTT